This T cell receptor (beta chain) was profiled in a study of human T cells and chemical hapten exposure (dated by TCRdb to about 2021). With respect to the entire study: For sensitization, 2% DPC in acetone was applied to a 2 cm by 2 cm area of upper inner arm skin. About 27 alopecia patients gave blood for TCR sequencing at one to four time points (pre-sensitization, 2, 6 and 24 weeks). The study tracked peripheral blood TCR repertoire changes in vivo during primary and secondary sensitization to the hapten diphenylcyclopropenone (DPC) in alopecia patients. The patient cohort, mostly female, included alopecia areata with under or over 50% scalp involvement, alopecia totalis and alopecia universalis. The libraries were sequenced as a pool, and the TCR yield per sample differed mostly because of small variations in library volumes within the pool. Blood samples were taken from patients before sensitization (week 0) and at 2, 6 and about 24 weeks after DPC sensitization. Patch testing on the upper back used Finn chambers containing 0.01% DPC, with scoring done after 6 days according to International Contact Dermatitis Research Group standards. Throughout the study period of roughly 24 weeks, patients also received therapeutic DPC doses to the scalp every week.

The CDR3 spans 14 residues, from the cysteine through the phenylalanine. Just the 42-base CDR3 DNA is kept, in frame starting at base 1. CDR1 DFQATT and CDR2 SNEGSKA are derived from the germline V gene (reference sequence). After removal of 6 bases from V and 3 bases from J, the junction retains 3 bases not matched to a gene. According to the study, the label for this sample's time point signals: patch test 2, 6 weeks after DPC sensitization. The sample's treatment or condition label, in plain terms: therapeutic diphenylcyclopropenone sensitization with weekly scalp DPC. Blood at each patch-test visit was drawn before the patch test was applied. Eligible patients were aged 18 to 70, diagnosed with alopecia, deemed suitable for DPC therapy, and excluded if pregnant. Total RNA was isolated from unfractionated whole blood collected in Tempus Blood RNA tubes. This clonotype was seen a handful of times. This receptor's antigen is unknown. There are no base qualities to consult, and no much larger clone falls within one base.

Paper-wide results and their limitations: DPC sensitization did not change the number of TCRs with a frequency above 1 in 1000, and there was no evidence of changes in global repertoire structure. Repeated subsampling changed both the strength of the expansion versus patch-test correlation and the threshold at which that correlation became significant. Patch test score correlated positively with the number of PT1 expanded TCRs, reaching significance at thresholds 8, 16 and 32 but not at 4. Significantly more large CDR3 similarity clusters were formed by expanded TCRs than by pre-sensitization or healthy control sets, consistent with antigen-driven responses. Because all patients had alopecia, a presumed autoimmune disease, the immune response of the patients might differ from that of healthy individuals.

Library prep was done by RACE. These reads were obtained on a NextSeq 500. During library preparation, unique molecular identifiers were attached to individual cDNA molecules so that TCRs could be counted in a quantitative, reproducible way. Each blood RNA sample was used to sequence both TCR alpha and TCR beta chains. The authors processed their data as follows. A median of about 89,000 TCRs per sample was observed, with a range of 23,224 to 690,600. The Decombinator software suite was used to annotate the V, J and CDR3 of the TCR reads. For the PS versus PT1 abundance plots, all samples were subsampled to the same number of TCRs (28,000). Expanded TCRs were defined as absent before sensitization and observed at least eight times at the 2-week time point. TCRdb trimmed public reads at Q25 via fastp, called clones via MiXCR and kept in-frame beta chains. Every distinct CDR3 protein forms one entry, paired with its most common genes and DNA. The V and J calls and clone size come from TCRdb's table, not from the authors' own analysis. Recorded for this sample are about 95,000 distinct CDR3 sequences; over 9.5% of them occurred a single time. The top ten hold approximately 3.3% of the sample.

The sequence came from a woman aged 40 to 50 with alopecia areata. Some clones in this sample may be carry-over from other donors' samples. The source material was whole blood, sampled in connection with sensitization to the hapten diphenylcyclopropenone (DPC). The rearrangement combines TRBV20-1 with TRBJ2-5, with TRBD2 matching 14 junction bases. The CDR3 corresponds to CSAAGLAGEETQYF. The nucleotide sequence reads as follows: TGCAGTGCGGCGGGACTAGCGGGAGAAGAGACCCAGTACTTC.